This is a list of T cell receptor beta chains from one sample in a study of response to subunit inactivated influenza vaccine. TCRdb reprocessed the RT-PCR reads via MiXCR and lists one record per CDR3 protein. The profile shows around 530,000 distinct CDR3 sequences, about 12% of them singletons. This sample comprised PBMCs from blood, obtained on the day of vaccination. The receptors here all came from a man in his fifties or sixties who received an inactivated influenza vaccine. Each CDR3 is given with its conserved first and last residue. The order of the fields is D gene, clone size, J gene, V gene, CDR3 protein, CDR3 DNA. The D gene is left open where the match is weak. Clone size is stated in some rows and not others, as once, few, many or a class when expanded.

d_gene: TRBD1
abundance: many
j_gene: TRBJ2-7
v_gene: TRBV5-1
CDR3aa: CASSFGGDRGEQYF
CDR3nt: TGCGCCAGCAGCTTCGGAGGGGACAGGGGTGAGCAGTACTTC

d_gene: TRBD2
abundance: many
j_gene: TRBJ2-1
v_gene: TRBV5-1
CDR3aa: CASRTSGNNEQFF
CDR3nt: TGCGCCAGCAGGACTAGCGGTAACAATGAGCAGTTCTTC

d_gene: TRBD2
abundance: once
j_gene: TRBJ2-1
v_gene: TRBV7-9
CDR3aa: CASSPSGTSSYNEQFF
CDR3nt: TGTGCCAGCAGCCCTAGCGGGACCAGCTCCTACAATGAGCAGTTCTTC

d_gene: .
abundance: few
j_gene: TRBJ1-2
v_gene: TRBV5-1
CDR3aa: CASSPNPQGNYGYTF
CDR3nt: TGCGCCAGCAGCCCCAACCCCCAGGGGAACTATGGCTACACCTTC

d_gene: TRBD2
abundance: .
j_gene: TRBJ2-1
v_gene: TRBV5-6
CDR3aa: CASSQILAGGLWGEQFF
CDR3nt: TGTGCCAGCAGCCAGATACTAGCGGGAGGGTTATGGGGTGAGCAGTTCTTC

d_gene: .
abundance: few
j_gene: TRBJ2-7
v_gene: TRBV7-2
CDR3aa: CASSLGQSEQYF
CDR3nt: TGTGCCAGCAGCCTTGGACAGAGCGAGCAGTACTTC

d_gene: .
abundance: .
j_gene: TRBJ2-5
v_gene: TRBV7-9
CDR3aa: CASSLVGGPATQYF
CDR3nt: TGTGCCAGCAGCTTAGTTGGGGGACCAGCGACCCAGTACTTC

d_gene: .
abundance: few
j_gene: TRBJ2-3
v_gene: TRBV10-3
CDR3aa: CAISKDTQYF
CDR3nt: TGTGCCATCAGTAAGGATACGCAGTATTTT

d_gene: .
abundance: few
j_gene: TRBJ2-1
v_gene: TRBV29-1
CDR3aa: CSALGAERSSYNEQFF
CDR3nt: TGCAGCGCCCTGGGGGCCGAACGAAGCTCCTACAATGAGCAGTTCTTC

d_gene: .
abundance: .
j_gene: TRBJ1-1
v_gene: TRBV5-1
CDR3aa: CASSPGGSAEAFF
CDR3nt: TGCGCCAGCAGCCCCGGGGGGAGCGCTGAAGCTTTCTTT

d_gene: TRBD1
abundance: many
j_gene: TRBJ2-3
v_gene: TRBV28
CDR3aa: CASSLLSGGSGLKDTQYF
CDR3nt: TGTGCCAGCAGTTTATTATCAGGGGGAAGTGGATTAAAAGATACGCAGTATTTT

d_gene: TRBD2
abundance: many
j_gene: TRBJ2-1
v_gene: TRBV4-1
CDR3aa: CASSEGPGLVGNEQFF
CDR3nt: TGCGCCAGCAGCGAAGGCCCCGGACTAGTCGGCAATGAGCAGTTCTTC

d_gene: .
abundance: few
j_gene: TRBJ2-1
v_gene: TRBV29-1
CDR3aa: CSVLKTTYNEQFF
CDR3nt: TGCAGCGTGTTGAAGACTACCTACAATGAGCAGTTCTTC

d_gene: TRBD1
abundance: many
j_gene: TRBJ2-7
v_gene: TRBV7-6
CDR3aa: CASSSRDRVEQYF
CDR3nt: TGTGCCAGCAGCTCCCGGGACAGGGTTGAGCAGTACTTC

d_gene: TRBD2
abundance: .
j_gene: TRBJ2-1
v_gene: TRBV29-1
CDR3aa: CSVEELAGVDEQFF
CDR3nt: TGCAGCGTTGAAGAACTAGCGGGAGTGGATGAGCAGTTCTTC

d_gene: TRBD2
abundance: .
j_gene: TRBJ2-1
v_gene: TRBV9
CDR3aa: CASSPQLAGEGNEQFF
CDR3nt: TGTGCCAGCAGCCCGCAACTAGCGGGAGAGGGTAATGAGCAGTTCTTC

d_gene: .
abundance: many
j_gene: TRBJ2-7
v_gene: TRBV18
CDR3aa: CASSPQETREQYF
CDR3nt: TGTGCCAGCTCACCACAAGAGACGCGGGAGCAGTACTTC

d_gene: TRBD1
abundance: .
j_gene: TRBJ2-1
v_gene: TRBV3-1
CDR3aa: CASSLGQGTLSEQFF
CDR3nt: TGTGCCAGCAGCCTGGGACAGGGGACCTTATCTGAGCAGTTCTTC

d_gene: TRBD1
abundance: many
j_gene: TRBJ2-3
v_gene: TRBV9
CDR3aa: CASTRGQGVRDTQYF
CDR3nt: TGTGCCAGCACCAGGGGACAGGGGGTTCGTGATACGCAGTATTTT

d_gene: TRBD2
abundance: few
j_gene: TRBJ2-5
v_gene: TRBV2
CDR3aa: CASSERSGGIETQYF
CDR3nt: TGTGCCAGCAGTGAACGTAGCGGGGGGATCGAGACCCAGTACTTC

d_gene: TRBD2
abundance: few
j_gene: TRBJ2-2
v_gene: TRBV12-3/TRBV12-4
CDR3aa: CASSLSGRAVGELFF
CDR3nt: TGTGCCAGCAGTTTAAGTGGGAGGGCCGTCGGGGAGCTGTTTTTT

d_gene: TRBD2
abundance: .
j_gene: TRBJ2-5
v_gene: TRBV11-2
CDR3aa: CASSLRVSLGGRASETQYF
CDR3nt: TGTGCCAGCAGCTTAAGGGTTTCGCTGGGCGGGAGGGCCTCAGAGACCCAGTACTTC

d_gene: .
abundance: .
j_gene: TRBJ2-3
v_gene: TRBV2
CDR3aa: CASSPTTSTDTQYF
CDR3nt: TGTGCCAGCAGTCCGACAACTAGCACAGATACGCAGTATTTT

d_gene: TRBD1
abundance: many
j_gene: TRBJ1-1
v_gene: TRBV29-1
CDR3aa: CSVVDRGTEAFF
CDR3nt: TGCAGCGTTGTTGACAGGGGCACTGAAGCTTTCTTT

d_gene: TRBD1
abundance: .
j_gene: TRBJ2-7
v_gene: TRBV27
CDR3aa: CASSLVGWDRGEQYF
CDR3nt: TGTGCCAGCAGTTTAGTCGGCTGGGACAGGGGCGAGCAGTACTTC

d_gene: TRBD2
abundance: few
j_gene: TRBJ2-1
v_gene: TRBV12-3/TRBV12-4
CDR3aa: CASSPIAGVNNEQFF
CDR3nt: TGTGCCAGCAGTCCGATAGCGGGAGTAAATAATGAGCAGTTCTTC

d_gene: .
abundance: many
j_gene: TRBJ2-7
v_gene: TRBV20-1
CDR3aa: CSASRGPKKSYEQYF
CDR3nt: TGCAGTGCCTCGAGAGGACCGAAAAAATCCTACGAGCAGTACTTC

d_gene: TRBD1
abundance: few
j_gene: TRBJ2-3
v_gene: TRBV6-2/TRBV6-3
CDR3aa: CASSPRDRGRTDTQYF
CDR3nt: TGTGCCAGCAGCCCCAGAGACAGGGGGCGAACAGATACGCAGTATTTT

d_gene: .
abundance: few
j_gene: TRBJ2-3
v_gene: TRBV3-1
CDR3aa: CASSQTYSTDTQYF
CDR3nt: TGTGCCAGCAGCCAAACCTACAGCACAGATACGCAGTATTTT

d_gene: .
abundance: .
j_gene: TRBJ2-3
v_gene: TRBV7-6
CDR3aa: CASTAGAGFADTQYF
CDR3nt: TGTGCCAGCACCGCCGGGGCCGGGTTCGCAGATACGCAGTATTTT

d_gene: .
abundance: few
j_gene: TRBJ2-1
v_gene: TRBV11-2
CDR3aa: CASSLEFGGQDEQFF
CDR3nt: TGTGCCAGCAGCTTAGAGTTTGGAGGTCAAGATGAGCAGTTCTTC

d_gene: TRBD1
abundance: .
j_gene: TRBJ1-2
v_gene: TRBV20-1
CDR3aa: CSAPQGVSYTF
CDR3nt: TGCAGTGCTCCGCAGGGGGTCAGCTACACCTTC

d_gene: TRBD1
abundance: many
j_gene: TRBJ2-5
v_gene: TRBV5-1
CDR3aa: CASSRGQVQETQYF
CDR3nt: TGCGCCAGCAGTCGTGGACAGGTTCAAGAGACCCAGTACTTC

d_gene: TRBD2
abundance: few
j_gene: TRBJ2-3
v_gene: TRBV18
CDR3aa: CASSPGLAGTVGTDTQYF
CDR3nt: TGTGCCAGCTCGCCCGGACTAGCGGGGACCGTCGGAACAGATACGCAGTATTTT

d_gene: .
abundance: many
j_gene: TRBJ1-1
v_gene: TRBV25-1
CDR3aa: CASSESSGYTEAFF
CDR3nt: TGTGCCAGCAGTGAATCATCGGGGTACACTGAAGCTTTCTTT

d_gene: .
abundance: many
j_gene: TRBJ1-1
v_gene: TRBV5-1
CDR3aa: CASSPTENTEAFF
CDR3nt: TGCGCCAGCAGCCCTACTGAGAACACTGAAGCTTTCTTT

d_gene: .
abundance: many
j_gene: TRBJ2-2
v_gene: TRBV12-3/TRBV12-4
CDR3aa: CASSLGADTGELFF
CDR3nt: TGTGCCAGCAGTTTAGGGGCTGACACCGGGGAGCTGTTTTTT

d_gene: .
abundance: many
j_gene: TRBJ2-1
v_gene: TRBV11-2
CDR3aa: CASSLRGRGNRDNEQFF
CDR3nt: TGTGCCAGCAGCTTAAGGGGGAGGGGAAATCGAGACAATGAGCAGTTCTTC

d_gene: .
abundance: .
j_gene: TRBJ2-7
v_gene: TRBV29-1
CDR3aa: CSVAFKREQYF
CDR3nt: TGCAGCGTTGCCTTCAAACGCGAGCAGTACTTC

d_gene: TRBD1
abundance: once
j_gene: TRBJ2-5
v_gene: TRBV6-1
CDR3aa: CASSALGGQGSQETQYF
CDR3nt: TGTGCCAGCAGTGCCCTGGGGGGACAGGGTTCCCAAGAGACCCAGTACTTC

d_gene: .
abundance: many
j_gene: TRBJ2-2
v_gene: TRBV6-1
CDR3aa: CASSFAELTGELFF
CDR3nt: TGTGCCAGCAGCTTCGCAGAACTCACCGGGGAGCTGTTTTTT

d_gene: TRBD1
abundance: few
j_gene: TRBJ2-6
v_gene: TRBV12-3/TRBV12-4
CDR3aa: CASSLQGALGANVLTF
CDR3nt: TGTGCCAGCTCCCTTCAGGGGGCGCTTGGGGCCAACGTCCTGACTTTC

d_gene: .
abundance: .
j_gene: TRBJ1-2
v_gene: TRBV5-1
CDR3aa: CASSNSVGYGYTF
CDR3nt: TGCGCCAGCAGCAATTCAGTAGGGTATGGCTACACCTTC

d_gene: TRBD1
abundance: .
j_gene: TRBJ1-5
v_gene: TRBV7-2
CDR3aa: CASSREQGQPQHF
CDR3nt: TGTGCCAGCAGTCGAGAACAGGGGCAGCCCCAGCATTTT